Each of the 18 T cell receptor beta chains below was sequenced from the same sample in a study of CD8 T cells in ankylosing spondylitis (dated by TCRdb to the late 2010s). What the study reported, not specific to this receptor: A TCR beta motif made up of under ten highly homologous amino acid variants appeared to be characteristic of blood from ankylosing spondylitis patients.

The library was obtained by 5' RACE. The instrument given in TCRdb is Illumina HiSeq 2500. Through fastp at Q25 and MiXCR, TCRdb rebuilt clones from the public reads, retaining in-frame beta chains. A single entry per CDR3 protein holds the most common genes and DNA from its merged rows. Recorded for this sample are 450,000 to 550,000 distinct CDR3 sequences; about 5.4% of them occurred a single time. The ten largest make up around 3.5% of the sample. No antigen is known for these receptors. Sequenced: blood, either unsorted or a sorted T cell fraction (not recorded which). The receptor source for this set is a male donor with ankylosing spondylitis.

In this sample, this clonotype turned up many times. The rearrangement uses TRBV9 and TRBJ1-5, with 10 bases identical to TRBD1. Per germline, CDR1 SGDLS and CDR2 YYNGEE. V trimming: 2 bases; J trimming: 3 bases; junction bases outside the gene matches: 2. This CDR3 spans 15 amino acids. CDR3 residues: CASSVGQGINQPQHF. The CDR3 coding sequence is TGTGCCAGCAGCGTGGGACAGGGGATCAATCAGCCCCAGCATTTT.

V usage is TRBV7-2 and J usage is TRBJ1-2; TRBD1 is a possible D gene (6 bases). This CDR3 comprises 14 residues. Germline values: CDR1 SGHTA, CDR2 FQGNSA. The germline V and J ends were trimmed by 4 bases and 1 base, with 10 bases remaining between them. CDR3 sequence reads: CASSWQDSNYGYTF. As DNA, the CDR3 is TGTGCCAGCAGCTGGCAGGACAGTAACTATGGCTACACCTTC.

This clonotype was detected a few times. The V call is TRBV18, the J call TRBJ2-3; 9 nucleotides line up with TRBD2. The germline gives CDR1 KGHSH, CDR2 LQKENI. The CDR3 runs 18 residues. The V segment lost 2 bases and the J segment 5 bases; nucleotides outside the gene matches: 14. The CDR3 sequence is CASSPGAGGLLFGDTQYF. The CDR3 nucleotides read TGTGCCAGCTCACCAGGCGCGGGGGGGCTGCTCTTTGGAGATACGCAGTATTTT.

This clonotype has more than one count but fewer than ten. V usage is TRBV20-1 and J usage is TRBJ2-7; 9 bases agree with TRBD1. This CDR3 is built from 13 residues. Losses at the gene ends were 6 bases for V and 6 bases for J; bases not matched to a gene: 9. Germline V gene data show CDR1 as DFQATT and CDR2 as SNEGSKA (reference sequence). CDR3 region: CSAEQGARFEQYF. CDR3 DNA sequence: TGCAGTGCCGAACAGGGGGCGCGGTTCGAGCAGTACTTC.

This clonotype was seen ten or more times. The chain carries TRBV29-1 and TRBJ1-2; TRBD1 aligns across 8 bases. The germline CDR1 and CDR2 sequences are SQVTM and ANQGSEA. This CDR3 has 13 amino acids. V shed 4 bases, J shed 5 bases, and the junction held 6 bases outside the gene matches. The CDR3 loop is CSVGRGQGYGYTF. CDR3 coding DNA: TGCAGCGTTGGGAGAGGACAGGGTTATGGCTACACCTTC.

This clonotype was seen repeatedly, ten times or more. One junction end disagrees with the germline gene, perhaps due to a read error. This sequence joins TRBV7-7 and TRBJ2-3; D could derive from TRBD1 or TRBD2 (5 bases each). The CDR3 is made up of 14 amino acids. Germline values: CDR1 SSHAT, CDR2 FNYEAQ (reference sequence). CDR3 sequence: CASSPGTPVGTQYF. DNA of the CDR3: TGTGCTAGCAGCCCCGGGACCCCAGTGGGTACGCAGTATTTT.

The table lists this clonotype with many counts. The genes are TRBV4-2 and TRBJ1-6, with TRBD1 as a possible D gene (6 bases). Trimming took 3 bases from V and 7 from J, leaving 16 bases between them. CDR3 length: 16 amino acids. Germline V gives CDR1 LGHNA, CDR2 YNFKEQ. CDR3 residues: CASSQEQGRENSPLHF. CDR3 nucleotides: TGTGCCAGCAGCCAGGAACAGGGACGGGAGAATTCACCCCTCCACTTT.

This clonotype has only a few counts. This chain uses TRBV5-8 with TRBJ1-2; no reliable D call. The V gene lost 2 bases and the J gene lost 7 bases, with 18 bases spanning the gap. This CDR3 region has 15 residues. Germline V CDR1 and CDR2: SGHTS, YDEGEE. CDR3 residues: CASSFAVPSFRGYTF. In DNA form, the CDR3 reads TGTGCCAGCAGCTTCGCAGTCCCCTCTTTTCGTGGCTACACCTTC.

This clonotype occurred a few times. This chain joins TRBV30 and TRBJ1-1; D possibly corresponds to TRBD1 (5 bases). Trimming shortened V by 4 bases and J by 8 bases, and 17 bases separated the two germline ends. Germline V gives CDR1 GTSNPN, CDR2 SVGIG (reference sequence). The CDR3 spans 13 residues. This CDR3 is CAWTGDPGREAFF. CDR3 nucleotide sequence: TGTGCCTGGACGGGGGACCCCGGGCGGGAAGCTTTCTTT.

V is TRBV20-1 and J is TRBJ1-3; D is unresolved. V lost 1 base and J lost 0, with 13 bases in between. CDR3 length: 16 residues. CDR1 and CDR2 (germline): DFQATT, SNEGSKA (reference sequence). CDR3 in DNA: TGCAGTGCTAGAGGACACAGAAACCCCTCTGGAAACACCATATATTTT. This encodes CSARGHRNPSGNTIYF.

This clonotype was found many times. This chain links TRBV20-1 with TRBJ2-1; D is uncertain. Trimming shortened V by 6 bases and J by 4 bases, and 13 bases separated the two germline ends. The V gene's germline CDR1 is DFQATT and CDR2 SNEGSKA (reference sequence). The CDR3 is 13 residues long. This CDR3 reads CSAAAFPYNEQFF. CDR3 in DNA: TGCAGTGCGGCCGCCTTCCCGTACAATGAGCAGTTCTTC.

The sample holds a few counts of this clonotype. The chain employs TRBV11-2 and TRBJ2-5; D gene unclear. Germline V CDR1 and CDR2: SGHAT, FQNNGV. This CDR3 spans 13 amino acids. V was shortened by 5 bases and J by 1 base, with 8 bases between the two germline ends. The CDR3 DNA reads TGTGCCAGCAGCGACAATAGCCAAGAGACCCAGTACTTC. It codes for CASSDNSQETQYF.

The table lists this clonotype with many counts. The J gene is TRBJ2-3, the V gene TRBV4-1; 9 nucleotides agree with TRBD2. The CDR3 extends over 18 amino acids. The J segment lost 0 bases and the V segment lost 2 bases, leaving 9 bases of the junction unmatched. The V gene's germline CDR1 is MGHRA and CDR2 YSYEKL. The CDR3 spells CASSQTGLAIRSTDTQYF. The DNA for the CDR3 is TGCGCCAGCAGCCAAACGGGACTAGCAATTCGTAGCACAGATACGCAGTATTTT.

This clonotype was seen many times. This rearrangement joins TRBV20-1 to TRBJ2-7; D might be TRBD2 (5 bases). This CDR3 region has 11 residues. V was shortened by 5 bases and J by 4 bases, with 9 bases between the two germline ends. CDR1 DFQATT and CDR2 SNEGSKA come from the germline V gene (reference sequence). The CDR3 DNA sequence: TGCAGTGCTGAGGGAGTTTACGAGCAGTACTTC. It is translated as CSAEGVYEQYF.

A few counts support this clonotype. The gene calls are TRBV28 and TRBJ2-5; 7 bases are shared with TRBD1. V was clipped by 5 bases and J by 5 bases; unmatched bases: 17. The germline CDR1 and CDR2 sequences are MDHEN and SYDVKM. This CDR3 has 17 residues. CDR3 DNA sequence: TGTGCCAGCAGTCCCTTACAGGGGAGAGGGGCAAGGGAGACCCAGTACTTC. As protein: CASSPLQGRGARETQYF.

Many counts were recorded for this clonotype. This chain uses TRBV20-1 with TRBJ2-7; the D is unclear. Germline V gives CDR1 DFQATT, CDR2 SNEGSKA (reference sequence). V lost 5 bases and J lost 4, with 18 bases in between. CDR3 size: 14 residues. The CDR3 reads CSAPVSWHKYEQYF. The CDR3, as DNA: TGCAGTGCTCCAGTTTCATGGCATAAATACGAGCAGTACTTC.

The table lists this clonotype with many counts. J is TRBJ2-3 and V is TRBV29-1; D might be TRBD1 or TRBD2, each matching 6 bases. The germline V and J ends were trimmed by 5 bases and 2 bases, with 14 bases remaining between them. Germline CDR1 and CDR2: SQVTM and ANQGSEA. This CDR3 has 14 residues. CDR3 region: CSVRTRGPTDTQYF. The CDR3 nucleotides read TGCAGCGTTAGAACCCGGGGGCCCACAGATACGCAGTATTTT.

This clonotype was detected ten times or more. In DNA form, the CDR3 reads TGTGCCAGCAGCACGGGACCTCAAGAGACCCAGTACTTC. This codes for CASSTGPQETQYF. This chain joins TRBV7-8 and TRBJ2-5; D could derive from TRBD1 or TRBD2 (5 bases each). Germline V gene lookup returns CDR1 SGHVS and CDR2 FQNEAQ. V was trimmed by 5 bases and J by 2 bases, leaving 9 bases between them. CDR3 size: 13 residues.